These 3 T cell receptor beta chains share one sample of origin, sequenced in a study of graft-versus-host responses after intestinal transplantation (dated by TCRdb to the early 2020s). What the time point label conveys for this sample: cells obtained before transplantation from donor or recipient. Their recognized antigens are unknown. The library was prepared using the immunoSEQ multiplex PCR assay. The table comes from immuneACCESS by way of TCRdb, which keeps in-frame sequences with V and J called. Part of the clones is missing from these tables; in studies checked, under half for an unresolved V gene and the rest for unknown reasons. Recorded for this sample are about 120,000 clones; approximately 90% of them occurred a single time. The ten largest clones represent approximately 0.17% of the sample. The specimen comprised unstimulated CD4+ T cells sorted from spleen or lymph node cells, sampled before intestinal transplant. These receptors all stem from a human donor who received an intestinal transplant.

The chain is built from TRBV19 and TRBJ1-5; TRBD1 matches at 10 bases. The CDR3 contains 15 residues. The V gene end was trimmed by 3 bases and the J gene end by 2 bases; junction bases not matched to a gene: 1. Germline lookup yields CDR1 LNHDA and CDR2 SQIVND (reference sequence). The CDR3 loop reads CASSIGTGGNQPQHF. CDR3 sequence (DNA): TGTGCCAGTAGTATTGGGACAGGGGGCAATCAGCCCCAGCATTTT.

This sequence joins TRBV5-1 and TRBJ2-6; 8 bases match TRBD1. With 4 bases clipped from V and 4 bases from J, the junction kept 10 bases outside the gene matches. Germline lookup yields CDR1 SGHRS and CDR2 YFSETQ. The CDR3 is 17 amino acids. CDR3 nucleotides: TGCGCCAGCAGCCCCCGACAGGGGTCTCTGGGGGCCAACGTCCTGACTTTC. It is translated as CASSPRQGSLGANVLTF.

The V call is TRBV7-6, the J call TRBJ2-3; no clear D. The length of the CDR3 is 13 residues. Trimming removed 4 bases at V and 2 bases at J, with 7 bases between. In germline, CDR1 is SGHVS, CDR2 FNYEAQ. The CDR3 DNA reads TGTGCCAGCAGCTACGGAGACACAGATACGCAGTATTTT. Its protein is CASSYGDTDTQYF.